The 25 T cell receptor beta chains presented below share a single source sample, sequenced in a study of blood T cell repertoires in COVID-19. Sequencing was performed with immunoSEQ multiplex PCR; in TCRdb, only in-frame clones are kept and a portion is missing. The sample has roughly 67,000 clones, 83% seen once. The sequenced material came from peripheral blood. These receptors all come from a woman aged 55-70 years with acute or convalescent COVID-19.

The rearrangement uses TRBV7-8 and TRBJ1-6, with D maybe TRBD1 (6 bases). Germline V lookup: CDR1 SGHVS, CDR2 FQNEAQ. Trimming left V 5 bases short and J 5 bases short, with 13 bases between. The CDR3 covers 15 residues. The CDR3 loop is CASSARAGDNSPLHF. CDR3 DNA sequence: TGTGCCAGCAGCGCCAGGGCAGGGGATAATTCACCCCTCCACTTT.

The V and J genes are TRBV18 and TRBJ1-1, with TRBD1 matching 9 bases. V lost 5 bases to trimming and J lost 5 bases; unmatched junction nucleotides: 9. The CDR3 spans 15 residues. Per the germline V gene, CDR1 is KGHSH and CDR2 is LQKENI. The CDR3 loop is CASSTGGTVETEAFF. CDR3 nucleotide sequence: TGTGCCAGCTCAACAGGGGGCACGGTAGAAACTGAAGCTTTCTTT. The variable domain in full, completed from reference TRBV18 and TRBJ1-1, reads NAGVMQNPRHLVRRRGQEARLRCSPMKGHSHVYWYRQLPEEGLKFMVYLQKENIIDESGMPKERFSAEFPKEGPSILRIQQVVRGDSAAYFCASSTGGTVETEAFFGQGTRLTVV.

The CDR3 nucleotides read TGTGCCAGCAGCTTAGCGGGGCGCGAAGCTTTCTTT. Protein: CASSLAGREAFF. The rearrangement links TRBV7-2 to TRBJ1-1, with D possibly matching TRBD1 (5 bases). Trimming shortened V by 0 bases and J by 8 bases, and 7 bases separated the two germline ends. CDR3 length equals 12 residues. Germline CDR1 is SGHTA and CDR2 is FQGNSA.

V usage is TRBV5-1 and J usage is TRBJ2-4; possibly TRBD1 for D (6 bases). In germline, CDR1 is SGHRS, CDR2 YFSETQ. The CDR3 covers 15 residues. V lost 1 base and J lost 6, with 14 bases in between. CDR3 DNA sequence: TGCGCCAGCAGCTTGACGGCAGAAGGGGGAAACATTCAGTACTTC. Protein: CASSLTAEGGNIQYF.

The rearrangement joins TRBV3-1 (or the pseudogene TRBV3-2) to TRBJ1-1; a weak D match, TRBD1 (6 bases). Per germline, CDR1 LGHDT and CDR2 YNNKEL (reference sequence). V gave up 7 bases and J gave up 3 bases, with 12 bases separating them. This CDR3 region has 13 residues. The CDR3 reads CASTARGHTEAFF. The CDR3 DNA reads TGTGCCAGCACCGCCAGGGGTCACACTGAAGCTTTCTTT.

The chain uses TRBV20-1 and TRBJ2-5, with 10 bases aligning to TRBD1. Trimming cost V 3 bases and J 5 bases; bases outside gene matches: 9. Per germline, CDR1 DFQATT and CDR2 SNEGSKA (reference sequence). This CDR3 has 15 residues. CDR3 DNA: TGCAGTGCTAGTGGGGACAGGGGTGTGGGGGAGACCCAGTACTTC. This gives the protein CSASGDRGVGETQYF.

CDR3 loop: CASSPRTGEAFF. As DNA, the CDR3 is TGTGCCAGCAGTCCCCGGACAGGGGAAGCTTTCTTT. The V call is TRBV6-5, the J call TRBJ1-1, with 8 nucleotides matching TRBD1. This CDR3 region has 12 residues. V was clipped by 5 bases and J by 8 bases; unmatched bases: 4. Per germline, CDR1 MNHEY and CDR2 SVGAGI.

The V call is TRBV19, the J call TRBJ1-1, with D perhaps matching TRBD1 (6 bases). The CDR3 is 14 residues long. CDR1 LNHDA and CDR2 SQIVND come from the germline V gene (reference sequence). V lost 5 bases and J lost 3, with 13 bases in between. CDR3: CASSRRSGDTEAFF. The CDR3 DNA reads TGTGCCAGTAGTCGACGATCAGGGGACACTGAAGCTTTCTTT.

This chain connects TRBV5-1 to TRBJ2-1, with 10 bases fitting TRBD2. CDR1 and CDR2 from the germline V gene are SGHRS and YFSETQ. Losses at the gene ends were 4 bases for V and 4 bases for J; bases not matched to a gene: 5. The CDR3 has 15 residues. CDR3 bases: TGCGCCAGCAGCCCCACTAGCGGGGTTTACAATGAGCAGTTCTTC. Translation gives CASSPTSGVYNEQFF.

The count of this clone is one. This sequence joins TRBV2 and TRBJ1-2; TRBD1 might be the D (6 bases). The germline V gene encodes CDR1 SNHLY and CDR2 FYNNEI. This CDR3 is built from 15 residues. The ends were cut back, 6 bases at V and 2 bases at J, with 16 bases in the middle. This chain's CDR3 is CASSLRGGGNYGYTF. The DNA for the CDR3 is TGTGCCAGCAGCCTCCGGGGAGGGGGGAACTATGGCTACACCTTC.

The genes are TRBV3-1 (or the pseudogene TRBV3-2) and TRBJ1-2; possible D gene TRBD1, 5 bases. Trimming removed 5 bases at V and 8 bases at J, with 15 bases between. Germline-derived CDR1 and CDR2 are LGHDT and YNNKEL (reference sequence). This CDR3 spans 13 amino acids. The CDR3 is CASSETQGSGYTF. The CDR3 bases are TGTGCCAGCAGCGAGACCCAGGGATCAGGCTACACCTTC.

V gene TRBV6-5 combines with J gene TRBJ1-2; 7 bases are a match to TRBD1. The V gene's germline CDR1 is MNHEY and CDR2 SVGAGI. V shed 4 bases, J shed 2 bases, and the junction held 7 bases outside the gene matches. This CDR3 comprises 15 residues. The CDR3 sequence is CASSLAGTENYGYTF. The CDR3 nucleotides are TGTGCCAGCAGTTTGGCCGGGACAGAGAACTATGGCTACACCTTC.

V usage is TRBV27 and J usage is TRBJ2-7, with TRBD2 as a possible D gene (5 bases). The CDR3 is 13 residues long. Trimming shortened V by 7 bases and J by 0 bases, and 10 bases separated the two germline ends. The germline CDR1 and CDR2 sequences are MNHEY and SMNVEV (reference sequence). Written as DNA, the CDR3 is TGTGCCAGCACTCGGGCGGGCTCCTACGAGCAGTACTTC. Protein sequence: CASTRAGSYEQYF.

The genes are TRBV18 and TRBJ2-3; possible D gene TRBD2, 7 bases. The CDR3 contains 16 residues. The V end lost 3 bases, the J end lost 1 base, and 14 bases lay between the germline ends. Germline assignment: CDR1 KGHSH and CDR2 LQKENI. CDR3 in DNA: TGTGCCAGCTCACCCTTGGGCGGGGGCCGCACAGATACGCAGTATTTT. Encoded protein: CASSPLGGGRTDTQYF.

V gene TRBV7-8 combines with J gene TRBJ1-1; D might be TRBD1 (5 bases). This CDR3 region has 15 residues. Trimming removed 5 bases from V and 5 bases from J, with 18 bases in between. CDR1 is SGHVS and CDR2 is FQNEAQ in the germline V gene. CDR3 residues: CASSHGAGPGTEAFF. The CDR3 DNA follows: TGTGCCAGCAGCCATGGGGCCGGACCTGGGACTGAAGCTTTCTTT.

CDR3 sequence: CASSEFAGTNTEAFF. The CDR3 DNA reads as TGTGCCAGCAGTGAATTTGCAGGGACTAACACTGAAGCTTTCTTT. The chain uses TRBV6-1 and TRBJ1-1, with a tentative D call TRBD1 (5 bases). Deletions cut 2 bases from V and 2 bases from J, with 12 bases between. The length of the CDR3 is 15 residues. Germline assignment: CDR1 MNHNS and CDR2 SASEGT.

The CDR3 DNA is TGTGCCAGCAGGCCCAGGGATCCAAATCAGCCCCAGCATTTT. The encoded protein is CASRPRDPNQPQHF. The chain combines TRBV6-5 with TRBJ1-5, with D perhaps TRBD1 (5 bases). This CDR3 contains 14 residues. V lost 6 bases and J lost 4, with 13 bases in between. Looked up from germline, CDR1 is MNHEY and CDR2 is SVGAGI.

J is TRBJ2-3 and V is TRBV19, with TRBD2 matching over 10 bases. The CDR3 length is 14 residues. Per the germline V gene, CDR1 is LNHDA and CDR2 is SQIVND (reference sequence). V shed 4 bases, J shed 5 bases, and the junction held 3 bases outside the gene matches. The CDR3 here is CASSTRLAGDTQYF. In nucleotides, the CDR3 is TGTGCCAGTAGTACCCGACTAGCGGGAGATACGCAGTATTTT.

This chain links TRBV25-1 with TRBJ1-5; 7 bases line up with TRBD1. J gave up 5 bases and V 4 bases, and 8 bases lay outside the gene matches. This CDR3 comprises 15 residues. Germline CDR1 is MGHDK and CDR2 is SYGVNS. The DNA for the CDR3 is TGTGCCAGCAGTGGTAGACAGGGAGAACATCAGCCCCAGCATTTT. It encodes CASSGRQGEHQPQHF. The full variable domain, its missing parts supplied by reference TRBV25-1 and TRBJ1-5, is EADIYQTPRYLVIGTGKKITLECSQTMGHDKMYWYQQDPGMELHLIHYSYGVNSTEKGDLSSESTVSRIRTEHFPLTLESARPSHTSQYLCASSGRQGEHQPQHFGDGTRLSIL.

The CDR3 loop is CASSLRGDYNSPLHF. CDR3 coding DNA: TGTGCCAGCAGCTTACGCGGAGACTATAATTCACCCCTCCACTTT. This chain links TRBV7-3 with TRBJ1-6; D not certain. V was cut by 2 bases and J by 3 bases, with 8 bases left in between. The CDR3 contains 15 residues. The germline V gene encodes CDR1 SGHTA and CDR2 FQGTGA.

The chain has TRBV13 and TRBJ2-7, with no clear D. Looked up from germline, CDR1 is PRHDT and CDR2 is FYEKMQ (reference sequence). Trimming stripped 0 bases from V and 1 base from J, with 7 bases between. The CDR3 extends over 14 amino acids. As DNA, the CDR3 is TGTGCCAGCAGCTTAGGTTTCAGGTCCTACGAGCAGTACTTC. Translating gives CASSLGFRSYEQYF.

V and J are TRBV6-5 and TRBJ1-5; tentative D call: TRBD1 (6 bases). Per germline, CDR1 MNHEY and CDR2 SVGAGI. Trimming removed 4 bases from V and 3 bases from J, with 7 bases in between. This CDR3 spans 13 amino acids. The CDR3 protein is CASSWGHNQPQHF. The CDR3 nucleotides are TGTGCCAGCAGTTGGGGACACAATCAGCCCCAGCATTTT.

The chain joins TRBV4-1 to TRBJ1-6; TRBD1 might be the D (6 bases). The CDR3 is 14 amino acids. CDR1 and CDR2 from the germline V gene are MGHRA and YSYEKL. Trimming took 5 bases from V and 6 from J, leaving 11 bases between them. CDR3 residues: CASSSGQTNSPLHF. CDR3 bases: TGCGCCAGCAGCTCTGGACAGACTAATTCACCCCTCCACTTT.

The count of this clone is one. The gene calls are TRBV9 and TRBJ2-2; D possibly corresponds to TRBD1 (5 bases). Per germline, CDR1 SGDLS and CDR2 YYNGEE. The CDR3 spans 15 residues. V shed 4 bases and J shed 4 bases, with 14 bases lying between them. Here the CDR3 DNA reads TGTGCCAGCAGCCCAGCTGGGCAGGGCACCGGGGAGCTGTTTTTT. This encodes CASSPAGQGTGELFF. Drawing the rest from reference TRBV9 and TRBJ2-2, the complete variable domain is DSGVTQTPKHLITATGQRVTLRCSPRSGDLSVYWYQQSLDQGLQFLIQYYNGEERAKGNILERFSAQQFPDLHSELNLSSLELGDSALYFCASSPAGQGTGELFFGEGSRLTVL.

CDR3 DNA sequence: TGTGCCAGCAGCTTTCAACAGGACACCGGGGAGCTGTTTTTT. It yields the protein CASSFQQDTGELFF. The chain employs TRBV5-4 and TRBJ2-2, with a possible D match to TRBD1 (5 bases). Trimming took 2 bases from V and 3 from J, leaving 8 bases between them. The CDR3 runs to 14 residues. In germline, CDR1 is SGHNT, CDR2 YYREEE (reference sequence).